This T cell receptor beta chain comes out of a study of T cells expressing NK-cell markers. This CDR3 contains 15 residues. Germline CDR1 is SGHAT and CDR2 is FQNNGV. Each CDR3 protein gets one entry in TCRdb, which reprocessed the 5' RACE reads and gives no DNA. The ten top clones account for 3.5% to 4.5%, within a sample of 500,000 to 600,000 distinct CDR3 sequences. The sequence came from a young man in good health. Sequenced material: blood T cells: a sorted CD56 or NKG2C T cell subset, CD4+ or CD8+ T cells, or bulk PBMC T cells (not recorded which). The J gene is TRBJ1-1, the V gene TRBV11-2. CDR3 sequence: CASSLGGGMITEAFF.